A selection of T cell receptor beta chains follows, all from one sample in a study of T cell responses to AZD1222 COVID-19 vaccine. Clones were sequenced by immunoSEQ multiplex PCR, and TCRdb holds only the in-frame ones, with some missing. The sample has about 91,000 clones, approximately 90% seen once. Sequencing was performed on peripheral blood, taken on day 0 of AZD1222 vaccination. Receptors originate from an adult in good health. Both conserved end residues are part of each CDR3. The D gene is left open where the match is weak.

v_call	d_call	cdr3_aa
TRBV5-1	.	CASSPRLDTVYGYTF
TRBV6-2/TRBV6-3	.	CASSYPPFRPQAGSNTGELFF
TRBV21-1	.	CASSERDGSSYEQYF
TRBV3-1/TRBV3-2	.	CASSRMDVNTEAFF
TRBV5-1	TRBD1	CASRVGQIYGYTF
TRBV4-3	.	CASSNGALGGELFF
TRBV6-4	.	CASLTWAGEVSEETQYF
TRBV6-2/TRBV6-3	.	CASSYRPRDPSGELFF
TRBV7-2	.	CASSPIGGQPQHF
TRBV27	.	CASSFSRGDSYNSPLHF